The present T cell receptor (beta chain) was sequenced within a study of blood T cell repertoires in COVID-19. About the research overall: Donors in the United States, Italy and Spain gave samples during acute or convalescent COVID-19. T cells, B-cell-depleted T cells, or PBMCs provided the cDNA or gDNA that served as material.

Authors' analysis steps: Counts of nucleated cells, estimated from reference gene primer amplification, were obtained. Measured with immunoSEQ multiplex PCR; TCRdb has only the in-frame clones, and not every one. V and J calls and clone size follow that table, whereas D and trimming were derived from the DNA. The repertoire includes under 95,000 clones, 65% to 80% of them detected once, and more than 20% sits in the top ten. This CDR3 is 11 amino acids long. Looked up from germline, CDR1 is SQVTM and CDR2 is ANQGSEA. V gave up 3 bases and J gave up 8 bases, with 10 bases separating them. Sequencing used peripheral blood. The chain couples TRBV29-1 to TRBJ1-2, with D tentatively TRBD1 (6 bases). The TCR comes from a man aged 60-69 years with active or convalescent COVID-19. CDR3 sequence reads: CSVDRGNGYTF. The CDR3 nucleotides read TGCAGCGTTGACAGGGGAAACGGCTACACCTTC. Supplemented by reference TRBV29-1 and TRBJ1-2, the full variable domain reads SAVISQKPSRDICQRGTSLTIQCQVDSQVTMMFWYRQQPGQSLTLIATANQGSEATYESGFVIDKFPISRPNLTFSTLTVSNMSPEDSSIYLCSVDRGNGYTFGSGTRLTVV.